This T cell receptor (beta chain) was found in a study of T cell repertoires in ileal Crohn's disease. Each sample's TCRB immunosequencing used five hundred nanograms of biopsy DNA. Generated by immunoSEQ multiplex PCR, the TCRdb table keeps only in-frame clones and is missing some. This table has some 30,000 clones, around 80% appearing once. General observations from the study: Compared with non-smokers, active smokers at surgery showed more clonal expansions. Sorted CD8 T cells held more high-frequency clones than CD4.

V lost 5 bases and J 0 bases, leaving 11 bases between the germline ends. This CDR3 comprises 14 residues. CDR1 and CDR2 from the germline V gene are SGHRS and YFSETQ. A word on this clone: Its target is unknown.

V is TRBV5-1 and J is TRBJ1-1, with D tentatively TRBD1 (5 bases). This sequence originates from an adult with Crohn's disease. Sequencing was carried out using ileal tissue. CDR3 loop: CASSETVMNTEAFF. The CDR3 region has the DNA TGCGCCAGCAGTGAGACAGTCATGAACACTGAAGCTTTCTTT. The full variable domain, completed using reference TRBV5-1 and TRBJ1-1, is KAGVTQTPRYLIKTRGQQVTLSCSPISGHRSVSWYQQTPGQGLQFLFEYFSETQRNKGNFPGRFSGRQFSNSRSEMNVSTLELGDSALYLCASSETVMNTEAFFGQGTRLTVV.